Listed here are 6 T cell receptor beta chains from one sample, sequenced in a study of identical twins. TCRdb recomputed calls from the 5' RACE reads with MiXCR, one row per CDR3 protein. This sample has more than 600,000 distinct CDR3 sequences, with roughly 18% found just once. These sequences were also reported in another study, on T cells expressing NK-cell markers.

Source material: PBMCs. These TCRs come from a woman aged 18-29 years in good health.

The V and J genes are TRBV5-1 and TRBJ2-1, with D perhaps TRBD1 (6 bases). The CDR3 runs 14 residues. Germline V CDR1 and CDR2: SGHRS, YFSETQ. V was cut by 4 bases and J by 7 bases, with 15 bases left in between. The CDR3 nucleotides read TGCGCCAGCAGCGCCAGATTACAGGGAAATGAGCAGTTCTTC. Protein: CASSARLQGNEQFF.

The chain combines TRBV5-1 with TRBJ2-7; no definite D call. CDR3 length equals 15 residues. V was trimmed by 5 bases and J by 5 bases, leaving 20 bases between them. CDR1 SGHRS and CDR2 YFSETQ come from the germline V gene. This CDR3 reads CASSSRLGSGDEQYF. The CDR3 DNA reads TGCGCCAGCAGTTCTAGACTGGGGTCGGGCGACGAGCAGTACTTC. Full variable domain (rest looked up from reference TRBV5-1 and TRBJ2-7): KAGVTQTPRYLIKTRGQQVTLSCSPISGHRSVSWYQQTPGQGLQFLFEYFSETQRNKGNFPGRFSGRQFSNSRSEMNVSTLELGDSALYLCASSSRLGSGDEQYFGPGTRLTVT.

This clonotype was counted between two and nine times. The chain joins TRBV7-8 to TRBJ2-5, with 10 bases lining up with TRBD1. CDR1 SGHVS and CDR2 FQNEAQ come from the germline V gene. V trimming: 5 bases; J trimming: 4 bases; junction bases outside the gene matches: 7. The CDR3 length is 15 residues. The CDR3 nucleotides are TGTGCCAGCAGCAAGCCGGGACAGGGGAGAGAGACCCAGTACTTC. Its translation: CASSKPGQGRETQYF.

This clonotype was detected a few times. The chain links TRBV6-1 to TRBJ2-3, with TRBD2 as a possible D gene (5 bases). This CDR3 has 16 residues. V was shortened by 6 bases and J by 2 bases, with 18 bases between the two germline ends. In germline, CDR1 is MNHNS, CDR2 SASEGT. The CDR3 region is CASSHDRLLNTDTQYF. The CDR3, as DNA: TGTGCCAGCAGCCACGATCGACTACTGAACACAGATACGCAGTATTTT.

This clonotype has a handful of counts. The chain couples TRBV7-2 to TRBJ2-2; D is undetermined. Trimming pared 5 bases from V and 1 base from J, leaving 5 bases between. Germline V CDR1 and CDR2: SGHTA, FQGNSA. This CDR3 region has 13 residues. CDR3 loop: CASSLKNTGELFF. CDR3 sequence (DNA): TGTGCCAGCAGCCTTAAGAACACCGGGGAGCTGTTTTTT. The entire variable domain, with the rest obtained from reference TRBV7-2 and TRBJ2-2, is as follows: GAGVSQSPSNKVTEKGKDVELRCDPISGHTALYWYRQSLGQGLEFLIYFQGNSAPDKSGLPSDRFSAERTGGSVSTLTIQRTQQEDSAVYLCASSLKNTGELFFGEGSRLTVL.

This chain links TRBV10-3 with TRBJ1-1, with D possibly TRBD1 on 5 matching bases. CDR1 and CDR2 from the germline V gene are ENHRY and SYGVKD. Trimming removed 6 bases at V and 0 bases at J, with 14 bases between. The CDR3 has 15 residues. This CDR3 is CAIRVGGVLNTEAFF. The DNA of the CDR3 is TGTGCCATCAGAGTGGGGGGGGTCTTGAACACTGAAGCTTTCTTT.